Listed below are T cell receptor beta chains from one sample, sequenced in a study of Ad26.COV2.S vaccination and SARS-CoV-2 variants. The data were produced by immunoSEQ multiplex PCR, yet TCRdb's version contains in-frame clones alone and is incomplete. The table has approximately 410,000 clones, about 90% seen once; the top ten hold less than 2%. The material was peripheral blood, obtained in a trial of Ad26.COV2.S vaccine versus placebo. The receptors here all came from a person between 18 and 65 years old who received the Ad26.COV2.S COVID-19 vaccine or a placebo. CDR3s include the opening cysteine and the closing phenylalanine or tryptophan. D genes are given only for firm matches. Size is stated for part of the rows, as once, few or many counts, or as a class when the clone is expanded.

clone_size,d_call,j_call,v_call,cdr3_nt,cdr3_aa
NA,NA,TRBJ1-3,TRBV21-1,TGTGCCAGCAGGCGAAACAGGGAAAGGGCTCCTGGAAACACCATATATTTT,CASRRNRERAPGNTIYF
NA,NA,TRBJ1-6,TRBV19,TGTGCCAGTAGTATAAGTGTCAGGGCTGATTCACCCCTCCACTTT,CASSISVRADSPLHF
NA,NA,TRBJ1-2,TRBV5-6,TGTGCCAGCAGCTTGGCCATTGATAGGACAGATCACTATGGCTACACCTTC,CASSLAIDRTDHYGYTF
NA,TRBD1,TRBJ1-2,TRBV30,TGTGCCTGGAATGAAAACAGGGGAAGCGGCTACACCTTC,CAWNENRGSGYTF
NA,NA,TRBJ2-7,TRBV3-1/TRBV3-2,TGTGCCAGCAGCCCTAGTGGGCAGGGGAGCTACGAGCAGTACTTC,CASSPSGQGSYEQYF
once,NA,TRBJ2-2,TRBV27,TGTGCCAGCAGTTTATCTCGACTAGGTGGGGAGCTGTTTTTT,CASSLSRLGGELFF
NA,NA,TRBJ1-1,TRBV9,TGTGCCAGCAGCGCCGGGGATATCTTCGCTGAAGCTTTCTTT,CASSAGDIFAEAFF
NA,TRBD1,TRBJ1-2,TRBV30,TGTGCCTGGAGTTTTTGGGACAGCGCGAATGGCTACACCTTC,CAWSFWDSANGYTF
NA,TRBD1,TRBJ2-3,TRBV5-1,TGCGCCAGCAGCTTATCGACAGGGGAAACAGATACGCAGTATTTT,CASSLSTGETDTQYF
few,NA,TRBJ2-2,TRBV10-1,TGCGCCAGCAGTGCGGAGGGTATCGGCACCGGGGAGCTGTTTTTT,CASSAEGIGTGELFF
NA,TRBD1,TRBJ1-5,TRBV19,TGTGCCACTGGACAGGTACAGGATAGCAATCAGCCCCAGCATTTT,CATGQVQDSNQPQHF
NA,TRBD2,TRBJ2-5,TRBV7-9,TGTGCCAGCAGCCTGGGACTAGCGGGGGGTCCAGAGACCCAGTACTTC,CASSLGLAGGPETQYF
NA,TRBD1,TRBJ1-1,TRBV6-5,TGTGCCAGCAGTAAGGAGACAGGGTTCACTGAAGCTTTCTTT,CASSKETGFTEAFF
NA,NA,TRBJ1-5,TRBV6-2/TRBV6-3,TGTGCCAGCAGTTACAACAGGATAAATAGCAATCAGCCCCAGCATTTT,CASSYNRINSNQPQHF
NA,NA,TRBJ1-1,TRBV18,TGTGCCAGCTCACCAGTTATTTCGGGGGAAGCTTTCTTT,CASSPVISGEAFF
NA,NA,TRBJ1-2,TRBV7-2,TGTGCCAGCAGCCTTGACAGTAGGGATGGCTACACCTTC,CASSLDSRDGYTF
NA,NA,TRBJ1-4,TRBV4-1,TGCGCCAGCAGCCTTAATGAAAAACTGTTTTTT,CASSLNEKLFF
NA,NA,TRBJ2-1,TRBV28,TGTGCCAGCACACGCCACAGGGCCTACAATGAGCAGTTCTTC,CASTRHRAYNEQFF
NA,NA,TRBJ2-5,TRBV5-1,TGCGCCAGCAAGCTAATGCTAAAAGAAGAGACCCAGTACTTC,CASKLMLKEETQYF
NA,NA,TRBJ1-1,TRBV10-3,TGTGCCATCAGTGAAGTTATGGGTATGGACACTGAAGCTTTCTTT,CAISEVMGMDTEAFF
NA,TRBD1,TRBJ1-2,TRBV5-1,TGCGCCAGCAGCTTTAGGACAGGCGATGGCTACACCTTC,CASSFRTGDGYTF
NA,NA,TRBJ1-5,TRBV28,TGTGCCAGCAGTTTACGAGAGGCGCCCCAGCATTTT,CASSLREAPQHF
once,TRBD1,TRBJ2-1,TRBV4-3,TGCGCCAGCAGCCAAGATGACAGGGTGAACTCCTACAATGAGCAGTTCTTC,CASSQDDRVNSYNEQFF
NA,TRBD1,TRBJ1-1,TRBV6-5,TGTGCCAGCAGTTACTCGAAGGGGGCTGAGAACACTGAAGCTTTCTTT,CASSYSKGAENTEAFF
NA,NA,TRBJ2-7,TRBV6-2/TRBV6-3,TGTGCCAGCAGTTACTTGCGGACACCCATCACCGTCGGTTTTTACGAGCAGTACTTC,CASSYLRTPITVGFYEQYF
NA,TRBD1,TRBJ1-1,TRBV7-2,TGTGCCAGCAGGGCCCGGGACAGAATGAACACTGAAGCTTTCTTT,CASRARDRMNTEAFF
NA,NA,TRBJ2-7,TRBV10-3,TGTGCCATCAGTGTGGGCGGTTACTACGAGCAGTACTTC,CAISVGGYYEQYF
NA,TRBD1,TRBJ2-5,TRBV10-3,TGTGCCATCAGTGAGTCTTTGCGCGACAGGGAAACGGGCGGCGGAGAGACCCAGTACTTC,CAISESLRDRETGGGETQYF
NA,NA,TRBJ2-7,TRBV5-8,TGTGCCAGCAGCTTGCGGAGGCCCACGATGCCCTACGAGCAGTACTTC,CASSLRRPTMPYEQYF
NA,NA,TRBJ2-3,TRBV18,TGTGCCAGCTCACCAACCCCACAGGCTACGCAGTATTTT,CASSPTPQATQYF
NA,TRBD1,TRBJ1-5,TRBV7-9,TGTGCCAGCAGCCAGGACAGGGAAATATCGCCCCAGCATTTT,CASSQDREISPQHF
NA,TRBD2,TRBJ2-3,TRBV28,TGTGCCAGCAGTCGGACTAGCGGGGGGTGGGCAGATACGCAGTATTTT,CASSRTSGGWADTQYF
NA,NA,TRBJ1-2,TRBV30,TGTGCCTGGAAACCTAAAGACCGGGACGGCAACTATGGCTACACCTTC,CAWKPKDRDGNYGYTF
NA,NA,TRBJ2-4,TRBV15,TGTGCCACCAGCAGAGATCGCCGGCTCCGAAAGTACTTC,CATSRDRRLRKYF
NA,NA,TRBJ2-7,TRBV29-1,TGCAGCGTTGAAGATTCAAGGGGTTCCTACGAGCAGTACTTC,CSVEDSRGSYEQYF
NA,NA,TRBJ2-5,TRBV6-5,TGTGCCAGCAGGGCCGACCGGGGGCCCCAAGAGACCCAGTACTTC,CASRADRGPQETQYF
NA,NA,TRBJ1-1,TRBV6-2/TRBV6-3,TGTGCCAGCAGTTACTTGTCGAATGACAGGATCGGAGCTTTCTTT,CASSYLSNDRIGAFF
NA,TRBD1,TRBJ2-7,TRBV5-6,TGTGCCAGCAGCTTGGAGGGACAGGGGGTATTCTACGAGCAGTACTTC,CASSLEGQGVFYEQYF
NA,NA,TRBJ1-2,TRBV5-6,TGTGCCAGCACTGAGGACGGCCGGTTGAGGGGCTACACCTTC,CASTEDGRLRGYTF
NA,NA,TRBJ2-1,TRBV19,TGTGCCAGATTCCGGGACAACCCCTTTGCGTCCTACAATGAGCAGTTCTTC,CARFRDNPFASYNEQFF
NA,NA,TRBJ2-7,TRBV6-2/TRBV6-3,TGTGCCAGCAGTGAGGAGGGTCCCTACGAGCAGTACTTC,CASSEEGPYEQYF
NA,TRBD1,TRBJ1-2,TRBV4-3,TGCGCCAGCAGCACACAAAGGACAGGAGGATATGGCTACACCTTC,CASSTQRTGGYGYTF
NA,TRBD1,TRBJ1-2,TRBV7-9,TGTGCCAGCAGCTTGGGACAGTATGGCTACACCTTC,CASSLGQYGYTF
NA,NA,TRBJ2-1,TRBV30,TGTGCCTGGAGTGGCCGTGAGGGGGTCGGCGCGCAGTTCTTC,CAWSGREGVGAQFF